Given below is one TCR beta chain in context. No antigen is known for it. As for treatment: approximately 9-day PBMC culture with coronavirus spike peptide pools or control peptides (ViraFEST assay). Cultured CD4+ T cell DNA was sequenced using the Oncomine TCR Beta short-read assay. From the PCR reads, TCRdb called clonotypes with MiXCR, one entry per CDR3 protein. The repertoire has about 20,000 distinct CDR3 sequences, roughly 51% of them found once; the top ten carry approximately 10%. V trimming: 6 bases; J trimming: 1 base; junction bases outside the gene matches: 11. CDR1 and CDR2 from the germline V gene are DFQATT and SNEGSKA (reference sequence). CDR3 size: 16 residues. These data belong to a study of vaccination and CD4 T cells after COVID-19. As for the study in general: Spike peptides, overlapping and drawn from SARS-CoV-2, HCoV-NL63, HCoV-OC43 and HCoV-229E, were used to stimulate cells.

The receptor's source is a human donor who had recovered from COVID-19. V is TRBV20-1 and J is TRBJ2-1, with 8 bases fitting TRBD2. The material sequenced was CD4+ T cells from blood, cultured in vitro. The DNA for the CDR3 is TGCAGTGCCTCGGGGGGCGGGAGGTCATCCTACAATGAGCAGTTCTTC. It codes for CSASGGGRSSYNEQFF.